This T cell receptor beta chain was retrieved from a study of CD8 T cells in ankylosing spondylitis. Findings of the study overall: Characteristic, it appeared, of ankylosing spondylitis blood was a TCR beta motif of roughly eight highly homologous variants. Clones linked to disease were reported to show significant enrichment in matched ankylosing spondylitis synovial fluid. A subset of motif variants has previously been described in the synovial fluid and blood of reactive arthritis. Relatively scarce in peripheral blood, disease-linked clones were CD8+.

Each TCR beta library was made by quantitative 5'-RACE that incorporated molecular barcodes. One entry per CDR3 protein results from TCRdb running MiXCR on the 5' RACE reads. Of 450,000 to 550,000 distinct CDR3 sequences detected, approximately 5.3% appear once; the ten largest clones hold 3% to 4%. Germline CDR1 reads SQVTM; CDR2 reads ANQGSEA. V shed 3 bases and J shed 10 bases, with 7 bases lying between them. The CDR3 totals 10 residues. Many counts were recorded for this clonotype. The target antigen is unknown. This chain links TRBV29-1 with TRBJ2-1; no clear D. Sequenced input: blood, either unsorted or a sorted T cell fraction (not recorded which). The receptor was derived from a male donor with ankylosing spondylitis. CDR3 bases: TGCAGCGTTGACCTAGAGGAGCAGTTCTTC. Amino acids: CSVDLEEQFF.